The present T cell receptor (beta chain) was sequenced within a study of blood T cell repertoires in COVID-19. For the study at large: COVID-19 samples from acute and convalescent phases originated in the United States, Italy and Spain. PBMCs, B-cell-depleted T cells, or T cells provided the cDNA or gDNA that made up the material.

The CDR3 is 14 residues long. Deletions cut 5 bases from V and 5 bases from J, with 10 bases between. In germline, CDR1 is MNHEY, CDR2 SVGAGI. Study processing details: How many nucleated cells were present was estimated from reference gene primer amplification. The assay was immunoSEQ multiplex PCR, and TCRdb's table has in-frame clones only and misses some. That table is the source of V, J and clone size, and D and trimming were worked out from the DNA. This repertoire shows about 150,000 clones, about 80% found once; its top ten account for about 2.1%. Sequenced: peripheral blood. The source is a woman aged 80 or older with acute or convalescent COVID-19. This sequence joins TRBV6-5 and TRBJ1-6; D is ambiguous. The chain's CDR3 is CASSQEVHNSPLHF. Written as DNA, the CDR3 is TGTGCCAGCAGTCAGGAGGTTCATAATTCACCCCTCCACTTT.